Here is one T cell receptor (beta chain) with its context. The antigen is unknown. The record originates from a study of shared clonotypes between healthy human individuals. Notes on the study in general: In contrast to clonotypes shared by all four donors, non-shared clonotypes had lower generation probabilities. Larger richness was generally estimated for naive than memory subsets. A handful of donors shared approximately 5% of their naive CD4 clonotypes.

Germline CDR1 reads ENHRY; CDR2 reads SYGVKD. Trimming at V came to 4 bases and at J to 3 bases, leaving 5 bases not matched to a gene. The CDR3 extends over 14 amino acids. Only in-frame clones appear in the TCRdb table, and some are missing; sequencing was by immunoSEQ multiplex PCR. The sample records 950,000 to 1,300,000 clones, about 77% being singletons. The sequence came from a man younger than 35 in good health. The sequenced sample was memory CD4+ T cells sorted from blood. Subset in this sample: CD45RA-negative fraction. V and J are TRBV10-3 and TRBJ2-7, with 8 bases matching TRBD2. In DNA, the CDR3 is TGTGCCATCAGTGGACTAGCGACCGACTACGAGCAGTACTTC. Translated: CAISGLATDYEQYF.